This T cell receptor (beta chain) was captured by sequencing in a study of regulatory T cells in long-lasting Graves disease. General observations from the study: Patients whose Graves' disease persisted exhibited lower TCR diversity than those newly diagnosed. Persistent disease exhibited a predilection for TRBV28, TRBJ1-2 and TRBJ2-5.

CDR1 and CDR2 from the germline V gene are SGHAT and FQNNGV. The V segment lost 7 bases and the J segment 2 bases; nucleotides outside the gene matches: 4. The CDR3 covers 13 residues. Investigators prepared the TCR beta libraries by applying iRepertoire HTBI primers and Arm-PCR of CDR3 regions. TCRdb redid the calling of the multiplex PCR reads with MiXCR, one entry per CDR3 protein. There are 530,000 or so distinct CDR3 sequences in the sample; roughly 16% occur only once, and 12% lies in the top ten. This clonotype was counted at least ten times. Its antigen is unidentified. Time point of the sample: newly diagnosed GD, antithyroid drugs for less than 3 months. RNA extracted from PBMCs served as the sequencing template. These data were also reused for a study on T cells in Graves' hyperthyroidism and ophthalmopathy. In that study: Absence of ophthalmopathy progression within 18 months defined stable Graves' hyperthyroidism.

This sequence joins TRBV11-2 and TRBJ2-7; 8 nucleotides align to TRBD2. Sequencing used peripheral blood mononuclear cells (PBMCs), obtained at new diagnosis, from a patient treated with antithyroid drugs. The TCR comes from a man aged 18-30 years with Graves disease. CDR3 in DNA: TGTGCCAGCAAAGTAGCGGGACCCTACGAGCAGTACTTC. Translation gives CASKVAGPYEQYF.